Following are 21 T cell receptor beta chains from one sample sequenced in a study of CD4 T cells in relation to SARS-CoV-2 and coronaviruses. The data were produced by immunoSEQ multiplex PCR, yet TCRdb's version contains in-frame clones alone and is incomplete. The sample includes 35,000 or so clones, 65% to 80% of them seen just once. For these TCRs, the target antigens are not known. The sequenced sample consisted of memory CD4+ T cells from PBMCs, cultured in vitro. The receptors come from an adult with COVID-19.

This clone appeared once. This chain links TRBV2 with TRBJ1-1; the match to TRBD1 covers 8 bases. CDR1 and CDR2 from the germline V gene are SNHLY and FYNNEI. The V and J ends lost 11 bases and 1 base, in that order; junction bases with no gene match: 3. The CDR3 is 12 amino acids. The CDR3 here is CADGTGNTEAFF. The CDR3 region has the DNA TGTGCCGATGGGACAGGGAACACTGAAGCTTTCTTT.

This clone was observed a few times. The V gene is TRBV19, the J gene TRBJ1-2; D remains ambiguous. The V and J ends lost 5 bases and 5 bases respectively, with 9 bases between them. The V gene's germline CDR1 is LNHDA and CDR2 SQIVND (reference sequence). The CDR3 runs to 12 residues. DNA of the CDR3: TGTGCCAGTAGTCCAGGACCGTATGGCTACACCTTC. Translating it yields CASSPGPYGYTF.

The gene calls are TRBV7-8 and TRBJ2-5; 11 bases are a match to TRBD2. J lost 5 bases, V lost 1 base, and 9 bases had no gene match. This CDR3 has 17 residues. CDR1 is SGHVS, CDR2 FQNEAQ, per germline. The chain's CDR3 is CASSLGLTSGSEETQYF. The CDR3 bases are TGTGCCAGCAGCTTAGGCCTCACTAGCGGGAGCGAGGAGACCCAGTACTTC.

The chain uses TRBV2 and TRBJ1-4; tentatively, D is TRBD1 (5 bases). Between the trimmed V and J ends, which lost 3 bases and 3 bases, there was a span of 8 bases. This CDR3 is built from 14 residues. From germline, CDR1 is SNHLY and CDR2 FYNNEI. CDR3: CASSEGLANEKLFF. The CDR3 nucleotides read TGTGCCAGCAGTGAGGGGCTAGCTAATGAAAAACTGTTTTTT.

Turning to this clone: Germline and junction disagree at one end, which may indicate a read error. The chain couples TRBV12-3 or TRBV12-4 to TRBJ2-5; D unclear. This CDR3 region has 13 residues. The CDR3 protein is CASSLAQQETQYF. The CDR3, as DNA: TGTGCCAGCAGCTTAGCTCAGCAAGAGACCCAGTACTTC.

To note about this clone: This sample also contains other DNA sequences that code for the same CDR3. V usage is TRBV24-1 and J usage is TRBJ2-3; 11 bases are shared with TRBD2. This CDR3 contains 14 residues. The germline V gene encodes CDR1 KGHDR and CDR2 SFDVKD. The V segment lost 5 bases and the J segment 3 bases; nucleotides outside the gene matches: 0. DNA for the CDR3: TGTGCCACCAGTGGACTAGCGGGAACAGATACGCAGTATTTT. Its translation: CATSGLAGTDTQYF.

The chain combines TRBV7-9 with TRBJ2-5; 8 bases agree with TRBD2. This CDR3 spans 16 amino acids. Germline lookup yields CDR1 SEHNR and CDR2 FQNEAQ (reference sequence). V shed 5 bases, J shed 2 bases, and the junction held 10 bases outside the gene matches. CDR3 sequence (DNA): TGTGCCAGCAGCCCCGGGAGGGGAGGGAAACAAGAGACCCAGTACTTC. Protein sequence: CASSPGRGGKQETQYF. The full variable domain, its missing parts supplied by reference TRBV7-9 and TRBJ2-5, is DTGVSQNPRHKITKRGQNVTFRCDPISEHNRLYWYRQTLGQGPEFLTYFQNEAQLEKSRLLSDRFSAERPKGSFSTLEIQRTEQGDSAMYLCASSPGRGGKQETQYFGPGTRLLVL.

This chain joins TRBV4-2 and TRBJ2-5; D gene unclear. CDR1 and CDR2 from the germline V gene are LGHNA and YNFKEQ. This CDR3 contains 11 residues. Trimming cost V 4 bases and J 5 bases, with 5 bases left between them. CDR3 amino acids: CASSPAETQYF. The DNA for the CDR3 is TGTGCCAGCAGCCCGGCGGAGACCCAGTACTTC.

The V call is TRBV5-1, the J call TRBJ2-1; TRBD2 matches at 7 bases. V shed 4 bases and J 10 bases; nucleotides not matched to a gene: 14. The CDR3 length is 15 residues. Germline V gene sequence: CDR1 SGHRS, CDR2 YFSETQ. The CDR3, as DNA: TGCGCCAGCAGCCCCCGGACTTTAAGCGGGAACGAGCAGTTCTTC. As protein: CASSPRTLSGNEQFF.

This chain connects TRBV30 to TRBJ2-4, with 7 bases lining up with TRBD1. Germline values: CDR1 GTSNPN, CDR2 SVGIG (reference sequence). The CDR3 spans 14 residues. Germline trimming cut 3 bases from V and 3 bases from J; bases unmatched to any gene: 5. The DNA for the CDR3 is TGTGCCTGGAGGACAGGGTCGGGCAAAAACATTCAGTACTTC. This sequence encodes CAWRTGSGKNIQYF. Filled out from reference TRBV30 and TRBJ2-4, the complete variable domain reads SQTIHQWPATLVQPVGSPLSLECTVEGTSNPNLYWYRQAAGRGLQLLFYSVGIGQISSEVPQNLSASRPQDRQFILSSKKLLLSDSGFYLCAWRTGSGKNIQYFGAGTRLSVL.

V and J are TRBV9 and TRBJ2-6; D possibly corresponds to TRBD1 (7 bases). This CDR3 has 19 residues. With 6 bases removed from V and 4 bases from J, the gap between germline ends came to 26 bases. The germline V gene encodes CDR1 SGDLS and CDR2 YYNGEE. The chain's CDR3 is CASTHRGQAGGKGANVLTF. The CDR3 bases are TGTGCCAGCACCCACCGCGGACAGGCCGGGGGTAAGGGGGCCAACGTCCTGACTTTC.

This clone has only a few counts. The rearrangement links TRBV5-4 to TRBJ2-1; 15 bases map to TRBD2. The junction had 1 base not matched to a gene; V was cut back by 3 bases and J by 3 bases. The CDR3 loop spans 16 amino acids. Germline lookup yields CDR1 SGHNT and CDR2 YYREEE (reference sequence). The CDR3 bases are TGTGCCAGCAGCTCGGGACTAGCGGGGGGCTACAATGAGCAGTTCTTC. It codes for CASSSGLAGGYNEQFF.

J is TRBJ2-7 and V is TRBV7-9; D is unresolved. Trimming shortened V by 1 base and J by 4 bases, and 14 bases separated the two germline ends. CDR1 is SEHNR, CDR2 FQNEAQ, per germline (reference sequence). CDR3 length equals 15 residues. The CDR3 here is CASSLVQKYSYEQYF. In DNA, the CDR3 is TGTGCCAGCAGCTTAGTCCAGAAGTATTCGTACGAGCAGTACTTC.

This chain links TRBV10-3 with TRBJ2-3; 9 nucleotides align to TRBD2. Germline values: CDR1 ENHRY, CDR2 SYGVKD. This CDR3 is 11 amino acids long. Trimming cost V 10 bases and J 9 bases; bases outside gene matches: 5. Here the CDR3 reads CASSTSGTQYF. CDR3 coding DNA: TGTGCCAGCTCCACTAGCGGGACGCAGTATTTT.

The chain links TRBV7-2 to TRBJ2-1; 11 bases map to TRBD2. Trimming removed 3 bases from V and 4 bases from J; junction bases left unmatched: 5. Germline CDR1 is SGHTA and CDR2 is FQGNSA. The CDR3 totals 16 residues. CDR3 coding DNA: TGTGCCAGCAGCTTTGCCGGGACTAGCGGATACAATGAGCAGTTCTTC. Its protein is CASSFAGTSGYNEQFF.

The V and J genes are TRBV5-1 and TRBJ2-2, with D possibly matching TRBD2 (6 bases). The V end lost 4 bases, the J end lost 5 bases, and 18 bases lay between the germline ends. Germline V gene data show CDR1 as SGHRS and CDR2 as YFSETQ. This CDR3 region has 16 residues. This CDR3 reads CASSETGLAGTGELFF. Written as DNA, the CDR3 is TGCGCCAGCAGCGAGACGGGCCTGGCGGGGACCGGGGAGCTGTTTTTT.

The CDR3 loop is CASSETEGQGAWQPQHF. The CDR3 coding sequence is TGCGCCAGCAGTGAGACGGAGGGACAGGGGGCCTGGCAGCCCCAGCATTTT. The J gene is TRBJ1-5, the V gene TRBV10-1, with TRBD1 identical over 12 bases. After removal of 2 bases from V and 7 bases from J, the junction contained 9 bases not matched to a gene. Germline V gene data show CDR1 as WNHNN and CDR2 as SYGVQD (reference sequence). The CDR3 extends over 17 amino acids.

The rearrangement uses TRBV5-5 and TRBJ2-3, with D unclear. The V gene lost 2 bases and the J gene lost 0 bases, with 4 bases spanning the gap. CDR3 length: 13 residues. Germline values: CDR1 SGHKS, CDR2 YYEKEE (reference sequence). The CDR3 nucleotides read TGTGCCAGCAGCTTAAGGAGCACAGATACGCAGTATTTT. This translates into CASSLRSTDTQYF.

The chain couples TRBV10-2 to TRBJ2-3, with D possibly being TRBD2 (6 bases). Trimming removed 6 bases from V and 3 bases from J, with 13 bases in between. Germline CDR1 and CDR2: WSHSY and SAAADI. This CDR3 contains 14 residues. The CDR3 reads CASRAGTHTDTQYF. CDR3 bases: TGCGCCAGCAGGGCAGGGACTCATACAGATACGCAGTATTTT.

V usage is TRBV7-8 and J usage is TRBJ1-5; D is possibly TRBD1 (6 bases). The CDR3 has 16 amino acids. With 5 bases removed from V and 5 bases from J, the gap between germline ends came to 19 bases. Germline loops: CDR1 SGHVS, CDR2 FQNEAQ. CDR3 bases: TGTGCCAGCAGCCGTAGGACAGACCCTAGGGATCAGCCCCAGCATTTT. Its translation: CASSRRTDPRDQPQHF.

This clone was observed a few times. This chain joins TRBV5-1 and TRBJ1-1, with D possibly being TRBD1 (5 bases). This CDR3 spans 12 amino acids. V was pared by 2 bases and J by 5 bases, with 7 bases between. From germline, CDR1 is SGHRS and CDR2 YFSETQ. The CDR3 sequence is CASSFGGTEAFF. The CDR3 bases are TGCGCCAGCAGCTTCGGGGGAACTGAAGCTTTCTTT.